This paragraph reports one TCR beta chain. How the authors handled the data: For nucleated cells, counts were estimated from reference gene primer amplification. TCRdb's table, derived via immunoSEQ multiplex PCR, lists solely in-frame clones and lacks some. V, J and clone size were drawn from that table, and D and trimming were deduced from the DNA. The sample yields over 200,000 clones, 80% to 90% seen once. These data are taken from a study of blood T cell repertoires in COVID-19. Turning to the study itself: Samples representing acute and convalescent COVID-19 were sourced from the United States, Italy and Spain.

Ages ranged from 18 to 89 years, with residence in under 25 US areas. Clinical history reported by participants formed the basis on which cohorts were assigned. V lost 9 bases and J lost 0; bases outside the gene matches: 11. The CDR3 extends over 16 amino acids. Germline-derived CDR1 and CDR2 are SGHRS and YFSETQ. The sequence derives from a woman in her 30s who had been exposed to COVID-19. This chain links TRBV5-1 with TRBJ1-1; 10 bases match TRBD1. Specimen: PBMCs or T cells enriched from blood (not recorded which). The CDR3 sequence: CATSSGTGAMNTEAFF. CDR3 nucleotides: TGCGCCACCTCCTCCGGGACAGGGGCCATGAACACTGAAGCTTTCTTT.